This record concerns one T cell receptor beta chain sequence. The antigen remains undetermined. The sample comes from a study of OX40 agonist ivuxolimab in advanced cancers. Overall study: Patients were dosed with the agonistic anti-OX40 (CD134) antibody ivuxolimab. Dose-escalation patients had hepatocellular carcinoma, melanoma, renal cell or head and neck cancer. Partial responses were achieved by three patients, of whom one had hepatocellular carcinoma and two had cutaneous melanoma. Study-wide findings and caveats: Dose levels from 0.1 to 3.0 mg/kg saw CD4+ and CD8+ blood T cells expand clonally by week 6.

The CDR3 is 14 residues long. The V gene lost 5 bases and the J gene lost 4 bases, with 14 bases spanning the gap. Germline assignment: CDR1 SGHTA and CDR2 FQGNSA. The method was immunoSEQ multiplex PCR; TCRdb's version includes in-frame clones alone and lacks a portion of them. This sample carries about 67,000 clones, just over 90% of them seen once, and the ten largest clones take less than 2.5%. This TCR derives from an adult with an advanced solid tumor such as melanoma, head and neck, liver or kidney cancer. The chain has TRBV7-2 and TRBJ1-2; D call uncertain. The sequencing here drew on CD4+ or CD8+ T cells sorted from blood, taken in a trial of the OX40 agonist ivuxolimab. CDR3 region: CASSPPGGSYGYTF. The DNA of the CDR3 is TGTGCCAGCAGCCCCCCGGGAGGGAGCTATGGCTACACCTTC.